The present entry profiles one TCR beta chain with its context. What it binds is unknown. The entry originates in a study of T cell responses to AZD1222 COVID-19 vaccine. Broader study findings: Donor demographics were predominantly white British with a female majority; clonal diversity may be underestimated. Baseline seropositivity characterized only a handful of AZD1222 recipients. Spike-spanning, vaccine-associated CD4 TCRs were dominant at 160-218 and 743-854. After two AZD1222 doses, spike-specific TCR breadth and depth rose versus day 0.

Sequencing was performed with immunoSEQ multiplex PCR; in TCRdb, only in-frame clones are kept and a portion is missing. This sample has some 110,000 clones; 75% to 90% occur once, and the top ten carry 3.5% to 5.5%. V shed 6 bases, J shed 6 bases, and the junction held 14 bases outside the gene matches. CDR1 is SNHLY, CDR2 FYNNEI, per germline. The CDR3 is made up of 16 amino acids. The rearrangement links TRBV2 to TRBJ2-1; 7 bases match TRBD2. Here the sequenced sample was peripheral blood, taken 28 days after the second AZD1222 dose. The clonotype was recovered from an adult who received the AZD1222 COVID-19 vaccine. CDR3 sequence reads: CASRGGLGGGGNEQFF. The DNA for the CDR3 is TGTGCCAGCAGGGGGGGATTGGGCGGGGGAGGCAATGAGCAGTTCTTC. The variable domain in full, with the rest retrieved from reference TRBV2 and TRBJ2-1, is EPEVTQTPSHQVTQMGQEVILRCVPISNHLYFYWYRQILGQKVEFLVSFYNNEISEKSEIFDDQFSVERPDGSNFTLKIRSTKLEDSAMYFCASRGGLGGGGNEQFFGPGTRLTVL.